The next 16 T cell receptor beta chains were all read from a single sample in a study of blood T cell repertoires in COVID-19. Clones were read by immunoSEQ multiplex PCR, and TCRdb kept only the in-frame ones, dropping some. The sample includes some 230,000 clones, approximately 90% seen only once; the top ten take about 10%. Sequencing was done on a sample of peripheral blood. The receptor source for this set is a woman in her fifties or sixties with COVID-19, enrolled during active disease.

The chain employs TRBV10-3 and TRBJ1-6; 8 positions agree with TRBD1. Germline loops: CDR1 ENHRY, CDR2 SYGVKD. CDR3 length: 15 residues. The junction had 7 bases not matched to a gene; V was cut back by 4 bases and J by 8 bases. The DNA of the CDR3 is TGTGCCATCAGTGGGGGACAGGTCGGGGATTCACCCCTCCACTTT. Translated: CAISGGQVGDSPLHF.

The chain is built from TRBV13 and TRBJ2-3; TRBD1 agrees at 9 bases. Per the germline V gene, CDR1 is PRHDT and CDR2 is FYEKMQ (reference sequence). J gave up 5 bases and V 4 bases, and 4 bases lay outside the gene matches. The CDR3 is made up of 14 amino acids. CDR3 nucleotide sequence: TGTGCCAGCAGCTGGGGACAGGGTGGAGATACGCAGTATTTT. Its translation: CASSWGQGGDTQYF.

V gene TRBV5-5 combines with J gene TRBJ2-3; the match to TRBD2 covers 9 bases. The CDR3 consists of 20 residues. The germline gives CDR1 SGHKS, CDR2 YYEKEE (reference sequence). The junction had 16 bases not matched to a gene; V was cut back by 2 bases and J by 0 bases. The CDR3 DNA sequence: TGTGCCAGCAGCTTACAGGGATGGTTAGCGGGGGAGGCTAGCACAGATACGCAGTATTTT. This encodes CASSLQGWLAGEASTDTQYF.

For the CDR3, the DNA is TGTGCCAGCAGCCCCACGGCAGATACGCAGTATTTT. It translates to CASSPTADTQYF. The chain employs TRBV7-8 and TRBJ2-3, with D uncertain. The CDR3 extends over 12 amino acids. V was shortened by 5 bases and J by 4 bases, with 7 bases between the two germline ends. Looked up from germline, CDR1 is SGHVS and CDR2 is FQNEAQ.

The chain employs TRBV30 and TRBJ1-6; 7 nucleotides line up with TRBD1. Germline V lookup: CDR1 GTSNPN, CDR2 SVGIG (reference sequence). This CDR3 has 16 amino acids. Losses at the gene ends were 0 bases for V and 2 bases for J; bases not matched to a gene: 4. The DNA for the CDR3 is TGTGCCTGGAGTGTCCAAGACAGGGCCTATAATTCACCCCTCCACTTT. It is translated as CAWSVQDRAYNSPLHF.

The table lists this clone with a few counts. The CDR3 nucleotides are TGTGCCAGCAGTGACAGCTCCTATAATTCACCCCTCCACTTT. Translating it yields CASSDSSYNSPLHF. V gene TRBV6-1 combines with J gene TRBJ1-6, with D hard to call. Trimming removed 3 bases at V and 0 bases at J, with 3 bases between. CDR3 length: 14 amino acids. Germline V gives CDR1 MNHNS, CDR2 SASEGT.

This clone came up once. This chain joins TRBV5-1 and TRBJ2-5; 14 bases fit TRBD2. The germline CDR1 and CDR2 sequences are SGHRS and YFSETQ. Losses at the gene ends were 4 bases for V and 2 bases for J; bases not matched to a gene: 4. This CDR3 region has 16 residues. In DNA form, the CDR3 reads TGCGCCAGCAGCAACGGACTAGCGGGGGGTCAAGAGACCCAGTACTTC. Its translation is CASSNGLAGGQETQYF. The entire variable domain, with the rest obtained from reference TRBV5-1 and TRBJ2-5, is as follows: KAGVTQTPRYLIKTRGQQVTLSCSPISGHRSVSWYQQTPGQGLQFLFEYFSETQRNKGNFPGRFSGRQFSNSRSEMNVSTLELGDSALYLCASSNGLAGGQETQYFGPGTRLLVL.

The chain employs TRBV7-9 and TRBJ2-7; TRBD1 aligns across 8 bases. V lost 3 bases, J lost 4 bases, and 8 bases stayed unmatched. CDR3 length: 15 amino acids. Germline V gene lookup returns CDR1 SEHNR and CDR2 FQNEAQ (reference sequence). Written as DNA, the CDR3 is TGTGCCAGCAGCTTGGGACAGGTTGATGGGTACGAGCAGTACTTC. Translation: CASSLGQVDGYEQYF.

The chain couples TRBV6-4 to TRBJ1-1; 8 bases align to TRBD1. The CDR3 is 14 amino acids. CDR1 is MRHNA, CDR2 SNTAGT, per germline. Unmatched junction bases numbered 9, after V lost 2 bases and J lost 10 bases. Here the CDR3 reads CASSDPVQGDIAFF. CDR3 nucleotides: TGTGCCAGCAGTGACCCAGTACAGGGGGATATAGCTTTCTTT.

This chain uses TRBV30 with TRBJ1-3; D possibly corresponds to TRBD1 (5 bases). Between the trimmed V and J ends, which lost 3 bases and 1 base, there was a span of 16 bases. The length of the CDR3 is 16 residues. Per germline, CDR1 GTSNPN and CDR2 SVGIG (reference sequence). The CDR3 bases are TGTGCCTGGAGCCGGGGAGGGGCTAGGTCTGGAAACACCATATATTTT. Translation: CAWSRGGARSGNTIYF.

The chain uses TRBV15 and TRBJ1-1, with a weak D call TRBD1 (5 bases). The CDR3 is 14 residues long. Deletions cut 1 base from V and 8 bases from J, with 14 bases between. The germline gives CDR1 LNHNV, CDR2 YYDKDF (reference sequence). The CDR3 is CATSRAPSRAEAFF. In DNA form, the CDR3 reads TGTGCCACCAGCAGAGCCCCAAGCAGGGCCGAAGCTTTCTTT.

This clone was observed a handful of times. The J gene is TRBJ1-3, the V gene TRBV5-6; tentative D call: TRBD1 (5 bases). The CDR3 runs 14 residues. V gave up 1 base and J gave up 2 bases, with 7 bases separating them. Germline V CDR1 and CDR2: SGHDT, YYEEEE. The DNA for the CDR3 is TGTGCCAGCAGCTTGCCGACAGCTGGAAACACCATATATTTT. Amino acids: CASSLPTAGNTIYF.

This chain links TRBV28 with TRBJ1-1; D unclear. The CDR3 length is 12 residues. The V and J ends lost 1 base and 4 bases respectively, with 4 bases between them. Germline V gene sequence: CDR1 MDHEN, CDR2 SYDVKM. The CDR3 nucleotides read TGTGCCAGCAGTTTATTCGGCACTGAAGCTTTCTTT. It encodes CASSLFGTEAFF.

This clone occurred a few times. V is TRBV7-9 and J is TRBJ2-1; 13 positions match TRBD2. The trim removed 8 bases at V and 0 bases at J, leaving 10 bases unmatched. The CDR3 loop spans 18 amino acids. The V gene's germline CDR1 is SEHNR and CDR2 FQNEAQ (reference sequence). CDR3 coding DNA: TGTGCCAGCGGTCAGACTAGCGGGGGGCTTAGCTCCTACAATGAGCAGTTCTTC. Protein sequence: CASGQTSGGLSSYNEQFF.

The chain is built from TRBV5-1 and TRBJ2-7; 10 nucleotides align to TRBD1. Germline V gene data show CDR1 as SGHRS and CDR2 as YFSETQ. J lost 5 bases, V lost 4 bases, and 3 bases had no gene match. The length of the CDR3 is 13 residues. The CDR3 loop reads CASSSDRGHEQYF. In DNA, the CDR3 is TGCGCCAGCAGCAGTGACAGGGGGCACGAGCAGTACTTC.

V gene TRBV15 combines with J gene TRBJ1-2, with D possibly being TRBD1 (6 bases). CDR1 and CDR2 from the germline V gene are LNHNV and YYDKDF (reference sequence). V lost 2 bases and J lost 2, with 12 bases in between. CDR3 length: 15 amino acids. CDR3 DNA sequence: TGTGCCACCAGCAGACTCCTAGGGGGAAACTATGGCTACACCTTC. Protein sequence: CATSRLLGGNYGYTF.